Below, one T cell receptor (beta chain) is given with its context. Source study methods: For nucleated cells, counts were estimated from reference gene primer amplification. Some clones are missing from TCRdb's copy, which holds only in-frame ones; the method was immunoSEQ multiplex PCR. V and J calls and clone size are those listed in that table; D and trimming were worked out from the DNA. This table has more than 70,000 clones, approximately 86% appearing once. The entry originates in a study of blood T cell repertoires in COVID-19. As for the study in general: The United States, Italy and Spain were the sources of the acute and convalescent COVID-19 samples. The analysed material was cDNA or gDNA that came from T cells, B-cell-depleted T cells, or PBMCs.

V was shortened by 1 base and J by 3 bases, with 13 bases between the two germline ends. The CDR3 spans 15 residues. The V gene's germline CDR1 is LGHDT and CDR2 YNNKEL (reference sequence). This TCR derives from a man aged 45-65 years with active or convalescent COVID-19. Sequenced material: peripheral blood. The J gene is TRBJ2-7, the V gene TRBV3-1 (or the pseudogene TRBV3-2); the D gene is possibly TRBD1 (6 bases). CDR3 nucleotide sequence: TGTGCCAGCAGCCAAGCCGGGGCAGGGGACTACGAGCAGTACTTC. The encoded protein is CASSQAGAGDYEQYF.